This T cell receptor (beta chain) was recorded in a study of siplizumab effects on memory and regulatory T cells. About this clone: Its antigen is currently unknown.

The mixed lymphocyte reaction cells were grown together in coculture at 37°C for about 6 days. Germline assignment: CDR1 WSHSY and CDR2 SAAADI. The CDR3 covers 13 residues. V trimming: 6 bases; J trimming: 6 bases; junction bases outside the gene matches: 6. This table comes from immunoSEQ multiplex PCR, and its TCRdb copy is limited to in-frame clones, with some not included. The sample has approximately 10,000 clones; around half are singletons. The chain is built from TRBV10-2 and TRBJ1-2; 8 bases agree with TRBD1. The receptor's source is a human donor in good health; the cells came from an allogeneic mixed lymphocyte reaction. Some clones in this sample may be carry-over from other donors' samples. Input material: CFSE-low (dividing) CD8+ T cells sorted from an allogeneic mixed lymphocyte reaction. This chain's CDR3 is CASRDRAIDGYTF. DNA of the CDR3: TGCGCCAGCAGGGACAGGGCAATTGATGGCTACACCTTC.